These 8 T cell receptor beta chains were sequenced from one sample in a study of blood T cell repertoires in COVID-19 (dated by TCRdb to 2019 to 2021). Library generation was performed with the immunoSEQ multiplex PCR assay. Here the immuneACCESS table is served through TCRdb, limited to in-frame sequences with V and J called. Missing clones are a known gap in these copies; in checked studies unresolved V genes cover under half, and the rest lacks a known reason. The sample table lists nearly 400,000 clones, around nine tenths of them with a count of one. Together, the top ten hold 1.7% of the sample. Sequencing was performed on PBMCs or T cells enriched from blood (not recorded which). Receptors originate from a woman aged 30 to 39 who had recovered from COVID-19.

The chain's CDR3 is CASSAIGTVDTNQPQHF. CDR3 bases: TGTGCCAGCAGTGCAATAGGGACAGTTGACACCAATCAGCCCCAGCATTTT. The J gene is TRBJ1-5, the V gene TRBV27, with TRBD1 matching over 7 bases. CDR1 and CDR2 from the germline V gene are MNHEY and SMNVEV (reference sequence). V shed 5 bases and J 3 bases; nucleotides not matched to a gene: 13. The CDR3 has 17 residues.

CDR3: CASSRLNYGYTF. CDR3 in DNA: TGTGCCAGCAGCCGTCTTAACTATGGCTACACCTTC. This chain connects TRBV6-5 to TRBJ1-2; D gene ambiguous. Germline V gene data show CDR1 as MNHEY and CDR2 as SVGAGI. This CDR3 region has 12 residues. Trimming stripped 6 bases from V and 1 base from J, with 6 bases between.

The chain combines TRBV7-9 with TRBJ1-6; D not certain. V lost 2 bases and J lost 10, with 18 bases in between. Per germline, CDR1 SEHNR and CDR2 FQNEAQ (reference sequence). This CDR3 comprises 16 residues. CDR3 DNA: TGTGCCAGCAGCTTATCCGGCGGTAGTCCTTGGTCACCCCTCCACTTT. Its protein product is CASSLSGGSPWSPLHF. The full variable domain, in which reference TRBV7-9 and TRBJ1-6 provide the parts outside the CDR3, is DTGVSQNPRHKITKRGQNVTFRCDPISEHNRLYWYRQTLGQGPEFLTYFQNEAQLEKSRLLSDRFSAERPKGSFSTLEIQRTEQGDSAMYLCASSLSGGSPWSPLHFGNGTRLTVT.

The chain has TRBV18 and TRBJ1-5, with D perhaps TRBD1 (6 bases). The V and J ends lost 3 bases and 5 bases respectively, with 14 bases between them. The germline V gene encodes CDR1 KGHSH and CDR2 LQKENI. This CDR3 has 15 residues. DNA for the CDR3: TGTGCCAGCTCACCCAGTTCAGGGGTCCATCAGCCCCAGCATTTT. Translated: CASSPSSGVHQPQHF. The whole variable domain, filled in from reference TRBV18 and TRBJ1-5, reads NAGVMQNPRHLVRRRGQEARLRCSPMKGHSHVYWYRQLPEEGLKFMVYLQKENIIDESGMPKERFSAEFPKEGPSILRIQQVVRGDSAAYFCASSPSSGVHQPQHFGDGTRLSIL.

This rearrangement joins TRBV7-2 to TRBJ2-1, with 12 positions matching TRBD2. Germline V gives CDR1 SGHTA, CDR2 FQGNSA. V shed 3 bases and J 13 bases; nucleotides not matched to a gene: 7. This CDR3 has 14 amino acids. DNA for the CDR3: TGTGCCAGCAGCTTGCTAGCGGGGGGGCTTTCTCAGTTCTTC. This sequence encodes CASSLLAGGLSQFF.

The chain joins TRBV5-1 to TRBJ1-5, with 8 nucleotides matching TRBD1. J gave up 4 bases and V 5 bases, and 8 bases lay outside the gene matches. CDR1 is SGHRS, CDR2 YFSETQ, per germline. The CDR3 covers 15 residues. The CDR3 bases are TGCGCCAGCAGTTCCGGGACAGGAATAAATCAGCCCCAGCATTTT. It encodes CASSSGTGINQPQHF.

V is TRBV3-1 (or the pseudogene TRBV3-2) and J is TRBJ2-6; maybe TRBD2 (7 bases). V lost 4 bases, J lost 2 bases, and 18 bases lay in between. The germline gives CDR1 LGHDT, CDR2 YNNKEL (reference sequence). This CDR3 comprises 18 residues. The CDR3 here is CASSPTGRGGTGANVLTF. The DNA of the CDR3 is TGTGCCAGCAGCCCAACGGGCAGGGGAGGGACTGGGGCCAACGTCCTGACTTTC.

CDR3 sequence (DNA): TGTGCCAGCAAGGGGGATGGGGGGCCCCAGCATTTT. Its translation: CASKGDGGPQHF. The chain couples TRBV2 to TRBJ1-5, with D perhaps TRBD1 (6 bases). There are 12 residues in the CDR3. The V end was cut by 7 bases, the J end by 9 bases, with 13 bases between. Germline assignment: CDR1 SNHLY and CDR2 FYNNEI.